The 7 T cell receptor beta chains below were found in one sample sequenced in a study of T-cell memory formation after mild COVID-19. TCRdb analysed the 5' RACE reads with MiXCR anew, one entry per CDR3 protein. The sample includes 30,000 to 50,000 distinct CDR3 sequences, about 6% of them seen just once. Sequencing input: PBMCs or a T cell subset sorted from them (not recorded which). The receptors derive from an adult who had mild COVID-19 (a few samples of this study predate the infection). Cell type and time point are not known.

This clonotype was found many times. The gene calls are TRBV7-2 and TRBJ1-6, with D possibly TRBD1 on 5 matching bases. In germline, CDR1 is SGHTA, CDR2 FQGNSA. Trimming left V 0 bases short and J 7 bases short, with 10 bases between. CDR3 length: 15 amino acids. Written as DNA, the CDR3 is TGTGCCAGCAGCTTAGCAGGGGATGTAAATTCACCCCTCCACTTT. Protein product: CASSLAGDVNSPLHF.

This clonotype was observed at least ten times. The gene calls are TRBV20-1 and TRBJ1-2; D is possibly TRBD1 (5 bases). V was pared by 4 bases and J by 4 bases, with 16 bases between. The CDR3 has 14 residues. In germline, CDR1 is DFQATT, CDR2 SNEGSKA (reference sequence). CDR3 in amino acids: CSAIYRDGGYGYTF. CDR3 coding DNA: TGCAGTGCTATTTACCGGGACGGGGGCTATGGCTACACCTTC.

The sample holds many counts of this clonotype. V and J are TRBV5-1 and TRBJ2-1; 15 positions agree with TRBD2. The CDR3 has 15 residues. With V trimmed by 4 bases and J by 10 bases, 6 bases remained unmatched. The V gene's germline CDR1 is SGHRS and CDR2 YFSETQ. CDR3 residues: CASSRTSGRAGEQFF. The CDR3 coding sequence is TGCGCCAGCAGCCGGACTAGCGGGAGGGCCGGAGAGCAGTTCTTC.

This clonotype was picked up many times. The chain links TRBV7-2 to TRBJ2-5; 12 bases line up with TRBD2. The CDR3 is 16 residues long. The junction had 4 bases not matched to a gene; V was cut back by 1 base and J by 4 bases. Germline CDR1 is SGHTA and CDR2 is FQGNSA. This CDR3 reads CASSLGLAGGLETQYF. The CDR3 DNA follows: TGTGCCAGCAGCTTAGGTCTAGCGGGAGGGTTAGAGACCCAGTACTTC.

This clonotype was counted at least ten times. The chain recombines TRBV5-1 with TRBJ2-3; 8 positions agree with TRBD2. There are 14 residues in the CDR3. The V gene end was trimmed by 3 bases and the J gene end by 5 bases; junction bases not matched to a gene: 5. Germline assignment: CDR1 SGHRS and CDR2 YFSETQ. CDR3 nucleotide sequence: TGCGCCAGCAGCTCCGGGGGGGCCGTAGATACGCAGTATTTT. Translating it yields CASSSGGAVDTQYF.

This clonotype was picked up many times. The chain is built from TRBV7-2 and TRBJ2-1; 12 bases fit TRBD2. The CDR3 spans 13 residues. The germline V gene has CDR1 SGHTA and CDR2 FQGNSA. The junction had 6 bases not matched to a gene; V was cut back by 5 bases and J by 13 bases. Here the CDR3 DNA reads TGTGCCAGCAGCCCTCGGACTAGCGGGACTCAGTTCTTC. It translates to CASSPRTSGTQFF.

A note on this clonotype: A clone one base away is much larger, so this may be a read error. The rearrangement uses TRBV2 and TRBJ2-7; D assignment may be TRBD1 or TRBD2 (5 bases each). The germline CDR1 and CDR2 sequences are SNHLY and FYNNEI. The CDR3 runs 13 residues. The CDR3 protein is CACSRDPGYEQYF. CDR3 coding DNA: TGTGCCTGCAGTCGGGACCCGGGCTACGAGCAGTACTTC.